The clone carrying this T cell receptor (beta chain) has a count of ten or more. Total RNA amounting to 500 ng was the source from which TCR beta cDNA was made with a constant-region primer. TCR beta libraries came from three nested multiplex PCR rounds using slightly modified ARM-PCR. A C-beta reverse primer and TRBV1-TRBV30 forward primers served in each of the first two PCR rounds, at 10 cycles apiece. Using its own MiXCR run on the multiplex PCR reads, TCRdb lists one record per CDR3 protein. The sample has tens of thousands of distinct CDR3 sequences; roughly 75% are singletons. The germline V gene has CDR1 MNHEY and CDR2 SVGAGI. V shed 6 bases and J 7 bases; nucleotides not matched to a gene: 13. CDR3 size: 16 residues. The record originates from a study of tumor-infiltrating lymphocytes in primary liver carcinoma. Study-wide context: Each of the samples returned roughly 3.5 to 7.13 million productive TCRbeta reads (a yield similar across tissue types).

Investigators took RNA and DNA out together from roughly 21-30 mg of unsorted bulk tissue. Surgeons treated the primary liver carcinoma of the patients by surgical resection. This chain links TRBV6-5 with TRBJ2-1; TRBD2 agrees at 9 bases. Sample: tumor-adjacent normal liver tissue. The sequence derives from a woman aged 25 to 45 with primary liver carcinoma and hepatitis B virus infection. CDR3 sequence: CASSYGPREGQNEQFF. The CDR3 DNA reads TGTGCCAGCAGCTACGGACCGCGGGAGGGCCAAAATGAGCAGTTCTTC.